These 4 T cell receptor beta chains came from one sample sequenced in a study of T-cell reconstitution after alpha-beta-depleted transplantation in children. TCRbeta library construction was performed incorporating unique molecular identifiers. MiXCR, applied by TCRdb to the PCR reads, yields one record per CDR3 protein. Of hundreds of thousands of distinct CDR3 sequences in the sample, around 13% were seen once. The starting material was PBMCs, obtained before TCRalphabeta/CD19-depleted stem cell transplant. All receptors derive from a girl aged 2 to 10 with congenital amegakaryocytic thrombocytopenia, due to receive a stem cell transplant.

This clonotype was counted many times. V gene TRBV20-1 combines with J gene TRBJ1-2; TRBD1 aligns across 8 bases. The J segment lost 0 bases and the V segment lost 3 bases, leaving 6 bases of the junction unmatched. Germline CDR1 reads DFQATT; CDR2 reads SNEGSKA (reference sequence). The CDR3 consists of 15 residues. As DNA, the CDR3 is TGCAGTGCTAGCCGACAGGGGTTAGCTAACTATGGCTACACCTTC. This encodes CSASRQGLANYGYTF.

This clonotype was observed many times. The rearrangement joins TRBV28 to TRBJ2-1; D remains unclear. CDR3 length: 12 residues. The germline V and J ends were trimmed by 4 bases and 6 bases, with 7 bases remaining between them. The V gene's germline CDR1 is MDHEN and CDR2 SYDVKM. The CDR3 spells CASSSSRNEQFF. For the CDR3, the DNA is TGTGCCAGCAGTTCCTCTCGCAATGAGCAGTTCTTC.

V usage is TRBV25-1 and J usage is TRBJ1-4; D remains unclear. Germline V gene data show CDR1 as MGHDK and CDR2 as SYGVNS. This CDR3 region has 11 residues. V was cut by 7 bases and J by 5 bases, with 5 bases left in between. CDR3 region: CASNSNEKLFF. The DNA for the CDR3 is TGTGCCAGCAACTCCAATGAAAAACTGTTTTTT.

This clonotype was counted between two and nine times. The gene calls are TRBV14 and TRBJ2-1; possibly TRBD1 for D (5 bases). Germline V lookup: CDR1 SGHDN, CDR2 FVKESK. V lost 0 bases and J 2 bases, leaving 11 bases between the germline ends. This CDR3 is 16 amino acids long. As DNA, the CDR3 is TGTGCCAGCAGCCAAGATCAGGGCTACCCCTACAATGAGCAGTTCTTC. Protein sequence: CASSQDQGYPYNEQFF.